The sequence of this TCR beta chain was determined in a study of blood T cell repertoires in COVID-19. Study information: Sample material is recorded as cDNA or gDNA derived from T cells, B-cell-depleted T cells, or PBMCs.

In the original workflow: Cell counts per sample came from amplifying reference gene primers. Clones were sequenced by immunoSEQ multiplex PCR, and TCRdb holds only the in-frame ones, with some missing. V and J calls and clone size are as listed in that table; D and trimming were resolved from the DNA. This sample has hundreds of thousands of clones, with nearly 90% found just once. Trimming stripped 6 bases from V and 2 bases from J, with 5 bases between. Germline lookup yields CDR1 MNHEY and CDR2 SVGAGI. The CDR3 covers 13 residues. The specimen was PBMCs or T cells enriched from blood (not recorded which). This receptor was obtained from a woman aged 25 to 39 with acute COVID-19. The V gene is TRBV6-5, the J gene TRBJ2-6, with D possibly being TRBD1 (5 bases). The CDR3 DNA reads as TGTGCCAGCAGGACAGCTGGGGCCAACGTCCTGACTTTC. Protein: CASRTAGANVLTF.